These 24 T cell receptor beta chains were all obtained from the same sample, sequenced in a study of T cell responses to AZD1222 COVID-19 vaccine. The method was immunoSEQ multiplex PCR; TCRdb's version includes in-frame clones alone and lacks a portion of them. Altogether 90,000 to 130,000 clones are present, around 84% being singletons, with the ten largest covering over 3%. Specimen: peripheral blood, collected on day 0 of AZD1222 vaccination. Every receptor here comes from an adult in good health.

The V and J genes are TRBV6-2 or TRBV6-3 and TRBJ2-1, with 8 bases matching TRBD2. The CDR3 runs 15 residues. Trimming cost V 6 bases and J 9 bases; bases outside gene matches: 13. Germline assignment: CDR1 MNHEY and CDR2 SVGEGT. For the CDR3, the DNA is TGTGCCAGCAGCCACAGGGCTAGCGGGTGGGTTGAGCAGTTCTTC. This codes for CASSHRASGWVEQFF.

The V call is TRBV6-2 or TRBV6-3, the J call TRBJ2-2; 7 bases are shared with TRBD2. With V trimmed by 5 bases and J by 6 bases, 12 bases remained unmatched. The CDR3 totals 16 residues. CDR1 is MNHEY, CDR2 SVGEGT, per germline. The chain's CDR3 is CASSPGSAGVAGELFF. The CDR3 bases are TGTGCCAGCAGTCCCGGTTCGGCGGGGGTTGCCGGGGAGCTGTTTTTT.

The chain has TRBV28 and TRBJ2-5; TRBD2 matches 7 bases. Germline V gene sequence: CDR1 MDHEN, CDR2 SYDVKM. This CDR3 region has 12 residues. With 6 bases clipped from V and 5 bases from J, the junction kept 3 bases outside the gene matches. Here the CDR3 reads CASSQGGETQYF. The CDR3 bases are TGTGCCAGCAGCCAGGGAGGGGAGACCCAGTACTTC.

This chain connects TRBV29-1 to TRBJ1-1; tentatively, D is TRBD1 (5 bases). Trimming removed 7 bases from V and 1 base from J, with 19 bases in between. The CDR3 runs 15 residues. Germline lookup yields CDR1 SQVTM and CDR2 ANQGSEA. CDR3 nucleotides: TGCAGCGGCGTGCGAGGGGCGTCGGGGAACACTGAAGCTTTCTTT. Encoded protein: CSGVRGASGNTEAFF.

J is TRBJ1-5 and V is TRBV7-8; D is ambiguous. The V and J ends lost 7 bases and 0 bases respectively, with 13 bases between them. The CDR3 runs 15 residues. CDR1 and CDR2 (germline): SGHVS, FQNEAQ. The chain's CDR3 is CASIDGRLSNQPQHF. The CDR3 DNA is TGTGCCAGCATCGATGGACGGCTTAGCAATCAGCCCCAGCATTTT. Drawing the rest from reference TRBV7-8 and TRBJ1-5, the complete variable domain is GAGVSQSPRYKVAKRGQDVALRCDPISGHVSLFWYQQALGQGPEFLTYFQNEAQLDKSGLPSDRFFAERPEGSVSTLKIQRTQQEDSAVYLCASIDGRLSNQPQHFGDGTRLSIL.

The rearrangement joins TRBV24-1 to TRBJ2-4, with a tentative D call TRBD2 (6 bases). The CDR3 length is 17 residues. The ends were cut back, 4 bases at V and 8 bases at J, with 23 bases in the middle. CDR1 is KGHDR and CDR2 is SFDVKD in the germline V gene. DNA for the CDR3: TGTGCCACCAGTGACTCCTCGGCGGGGCGCAGGGTGGACATTCAGTACTTC. Its protein product is CATSDSSAGRRVDIQYF.

The chain is built from TRBV24-1 and TRBJ2-1; 10 bases are a match to TRBD2. Germline V lookup: CDR1 KGHDR, CDR2 SFDVKD. CDR3 length equals 16 residues. Unmatched junction bases numbered 5, after V lost 5 bases and J lost 2 bases. The CDR3 is CATSAVAGGAYNEQFF. The CDR3 DNA reads as TGTGCCACCAGTGCCGTAGCGGGAGGAGCCTACAATGAGCAGTTCTTC.

V usage is TRBV6-5 and J usage is TRBJ2-7; D unclear. V dropped 0 bases and J dropped 6 bases, with 15 bases sitting between them. Germline assignment: CDR1 MNHEY and CDR2 SVGAGI. The CDR3 sequence is 15 residues long. The CDR3 region is CASSYSTTARGEQYF. The CDR3 bases are TGTGCCAGCAGTTACTCGACAACGGCCCGAGGCGAGCAGTACTTC.

This clone was counted once. The rearrangement links TRBV6-1 to TRBJ2-5; tentative D call: TRBD2 (6 bases). The CDR3 totals 15 residues. CDR1 MNHNS and CDR2 SASEGT come from the germline V gene. V shed 2 bases and J shed 5 bases, with 15 bases lying between them. CDR3 sequence reads: CASSEMPGGRETQYF. The CDR3 DNA follows: TGTGCCAGCAGTGAAATGCCCGGGGGACGGGAGACCCAGTACTTC.

The sample holds a few counts of this clone. The V gene is TRBV28, the J gene TRBJ1-5; 9 bases align to TRBD1. The V gene's germline CDR1 is MDHEN and CDR2 SYDVKM. The ends lost 5 bases at V and 5 bases at J; junction bases unmatched: 4. CDR3 length: 14 residues. Here the CDR3 reads CASSKTGGYQPQHF. In nucleotides, the CDR3 is TGTGCCAGCAGTAAGACAGGGGGGTATCAGCCCCAGCATTTT.

The chain combines TRBV5-1 with TRBJ2-5, with 7 positions matching TRBD1. This CDR3 is built from 14 residues. The germline V gene has CDR1 SGHRS and CDR2 YFSETQ. V lost 2 bases to trimming and J lost 3 bases; unmatched junction nucleotides: 4. CDR3: CASSLSTGKETQYF. DNA of the CDR3: TGCGCCAGCAGCTTATCGACAGGGAAAGAGACCCAGTACTTC. Full variable domain (remainder filled in from reference TRBV5-1 and TRBJ2-5): KAGVTQTPRYLIKTRGQQVTLSCSPISGHRSVSWYQQTPGQGLQFLFEYFSETQRNKGNFPGRFSGRQFSNSRSEMNVSTLELGDSALYLCASSLSTGKETQYFGPGTRLLVL.

Note on this clone: This sample includes further DNA sequences coding for the same CDR3. In DNA form, the CDR3 reads TGCGCCAGCAGCCAAGGCAGGGGTGCGCGGAATCAGCCCCAGCATTTT. It yields the protein CASSQGRGARNQPQHF. This chain joins TRBV4-1 and TRBJ1-5; TRBD1 is a possible D gene (6 bases). The V end was cut by 1 base, the J end by 4 bases, with 14 bases between. CDR3 size: 16 residues. Germline V gene data show CDR1 as MGHRA and CDR2 as YSYEKL.

This clone was seen a few times. This chain connects TRBV7-2 to TRBJ1-5; D is unresolved. The CDR3 spans 16 residues. In germline, CDR1 is SGHTA, CDR2 FQGNSA. The V and J ends lost 2 bases and 0 bases respectively, with 11 bases between them. CDR3: CASSLNPSGSNQPQHF. For the CDR3, the DNA is TGTGCCAGCAGCTTAAATCCCAGCGGTAGCAATCAGCCCCAGCATTTT.

CDR3 DNA sequence: TGTGCCAGCAGCGTCGGGACGGATCAAGAGACCCAGTACTTC. Translated, it gives CASSVGTDQETQYF. The V gene is TRBV9, the J gene TRBJ2-5; D might be TRBD1 or TRBD2, each matching 5 bases. V was clipped by 2 bases and J by 2 bases, with 10 bases between them. The CDR3 contains 14 residues. Germline assignment: CDR1 SGDLS and CDR2 YYNGEE.

The CDR3: CASSFPRNRDNEQFF. In DNA form, the CDR3 reads TGTGCCAGCAGCTTCCCCAGGAACCGCGACAATGAGCAGTTCTTC. The chain combines TRBV11-2 with TRBJ2-1; D gene ambiguous. Germline CDR1 SGHAT, CDR2 FQNNGV. The V end lost 3 bases, the J end lost 5 bases, and 14 bases lay between the germline ends. The CDR3 extends over 15 amino acids.

The chain employs TRBV28 and TRBJ1-1; 9 bases align to TRBD1. Germline assignment: CDR1 MDHEN and CDR2 SYDVKM. V lost 7 bases to trimming and J lost 5 bases; unmatched junction nucleotides: 8. The CDR3 is made up of 14 amino acids. CDR3 residues: CASNLGQGRTEAFF. The CDR3 nucleotides are TGTGCCAGCAACCTAGGACAGGGGAGGACTGAAGCTTTCTTT.

The genes are TRBV2 and TRBJ1-5; D is possibly TRBD1 (5 bases). The CDR3 extends over 14 amino acids. CDR1 is SNHLY and CDR2 is FYNNEI in the germline V gene. With 7 bases removed from V and 0 bases from J, the gap between germline ends came to 10 bases. DNA of the CDR3: TGTGCCAGCACCCGACAGTTTAGCAATCAGCCCCAGCATTTT. Translation: CASTRQFSNQPQHF.

The rearrangement joins TRBV11-2 to TRBJ2-7; no reliable D call. Trimming took 6 bases from V and 3 from J, leaving 6 bases between them. This CDR3 is built from 11 residues. The germline CDR1 and CDR2 sequences are SGHAT and FQNNGV. CDR3 sequence (DNA): TGTGCCAGCAGGGTGGGCTACGAGCAGTACTTC. Protein product: CASRVGYEQYF.

The V gene is TRBV7-2, the J gene TRBJ1-1; 10 bases map to TRBD1. CDR3 length: 14 residues. CDR1 is SGHTA and CDR2 is FQGNSA in the germline V gene. The junction had 6 bases not matched to a gene; V was cut back by 10 bases and J by 1 base. The CDR3 protein is CATSWTGGNTEAFF. CDR3 DNA sequence: TGTGCCACCTCTTGGACAGGGGGGAACACTGAAGCTTTCTTT. The full variable domain, with the rest looked up from reference TRBV7-2 and TRBJ1-1, is GAGVSQSPSNKVTEKGKDVELRCDPISGHTALYWYRQSLGQGLEFLIYFQGNSAPDKSGLPSDRFSAERTGGSVSTLTIQRTQQEDSAVYLCATSWTGGNTEAFFGQGTRLTVV.

The chain has TRBV6-5 and TRBJ2-3; maybe TRBD2 (7 bases). Germline loops: CDR1 MNHEY, CDR2 SVGAGI. CDR3 length: 14 amino acids. The germline V and J ends were trimmed by 11 bases and 2 bases, with 17 bases remaining between them. The CDR3 nucleotides read TGTGCCTGCTCCTTGGGGGGGGCCACAGATACGCAGTATTTT. Its translation is CACSLGGATDTQYF.

This clone was picked up one time. This chain connects TRBV7-2 to TRBJ2-7; D ambiguous. In germline, CDR1 is SGHTA, CDR2 FQGNSA. CDR3 length equals 14 residues. The ends were cut back, 8 bases at V and 5 bases at J, with 19 bases in the middle. The CDR3, as DNA: TGTGCCAGCCGACGGGCCACGGGTCTCCACGAGCAGTACTTC. This encodes CASRRATGLHEQYF.

The rearrangement uses TRBV30 and TRBJ1-2; 9 bases fit TRBD1. This CDR3 has 13 amino acids. The J segment lost 9 bases and the V segment lost 4 bases, leaving 9 bases of the junction unmatched. Germline CDR1 reads GTSNPN; CDR2 reads SVGIG (reference sequence). This CDR3 reads CAWIIRDRVRYTF. As DNA, the CDR3 is TGTGCCTGGATCATACGGGACAGGGTCCGCTACACCTTC.

The chain joins TRBV28 to TRBJ2-3; D possibly corresponds to TRBD2 (5 bases). Germline CDR1 MDHEN, CDR2 SYDVKM. V gave up 4 bases and J gave up 0 bases, with 14 bases separating them. This CDR3 spans 16 amino acids. DNA of the CDR3: TGTGCCAGCAGTTCTCGGGCGGGCAGCAGCACAGATACGCAGTATTTT. It codes for CASSSRAGSSTDTQYF.

This clone was seen repeatedly, ten times or more. This chain links TRBV7-2 with TRBJ1-6, with D possibly TRBD1 on 5 matching bases. V was pared by 5 bases and J by 14 bases, with 10 bases between. Germline V lookup: CDR1 SGHTA, CDR2 FQGNSA. The CDR3 spans 11 residues. CDR3 DNA sequence: TGTGCCAGCAGCGGGGGTAGTGCCCTCCACTTT. Protein product: CASSGGSALHF.